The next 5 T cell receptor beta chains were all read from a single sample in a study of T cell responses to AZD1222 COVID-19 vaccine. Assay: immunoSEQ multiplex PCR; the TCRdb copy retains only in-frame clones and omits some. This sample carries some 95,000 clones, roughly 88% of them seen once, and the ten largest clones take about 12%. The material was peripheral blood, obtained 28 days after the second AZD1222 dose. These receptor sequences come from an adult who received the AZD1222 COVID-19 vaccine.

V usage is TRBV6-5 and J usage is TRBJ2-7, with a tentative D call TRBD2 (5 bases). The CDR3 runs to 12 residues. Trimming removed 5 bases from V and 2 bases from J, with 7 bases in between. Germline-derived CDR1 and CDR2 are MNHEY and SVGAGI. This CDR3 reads CASSSGAYEQYF. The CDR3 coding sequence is TGTGCCAGCAGTAGCGGCGCCTACGAGCAGTACTTC.

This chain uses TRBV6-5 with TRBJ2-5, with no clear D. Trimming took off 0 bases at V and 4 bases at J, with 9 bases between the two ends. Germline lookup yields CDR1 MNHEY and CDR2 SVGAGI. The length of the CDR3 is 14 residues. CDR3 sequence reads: CASSYSGSRETQYF. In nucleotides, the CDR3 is TGTGCCAGCAGTTACTCGGGTAGCCGAGAGACCCAGTACTTC.

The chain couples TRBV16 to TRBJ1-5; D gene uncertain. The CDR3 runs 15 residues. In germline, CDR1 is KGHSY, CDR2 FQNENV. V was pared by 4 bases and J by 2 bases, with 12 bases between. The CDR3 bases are TGTGCCAGCAGCCCAATAGGATTGGGCAATCAGCCCCAGCATTTT. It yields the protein CASSPIGLGNQPQHF.

The CDR3 here is CATSDPGRPREQYF. Written as DNA, the CDR3 is TGTGCCACCAGTGACCCGGGACGGCCCCGGGAGCAGTACTTC. The chain combines TRBV24-1 with TRBJ2-7; either TRBD1 or TRBD2 may supply D (5 bases each). This CDR3 region has 14 residues. V lost 4 bases and J lost 7, with 16 bases in between. The germline gives CDR1 KGHDR, CDR2 SFDVKD.

In nucleotides, the CDR3 is TGTGCCAGCAGCTCCAAGGGCCGGGACAGGGGATTACGAGGGCAGTACTTC. Translating gives CASSSKGRDRGLRGQYF. The rearrangement links TRBV11-3 to TRBJ2-7, with TRBD1 matching over 10 bases. The CDR3 has 17 amino acids. V was clipped by 4 bases and J by 9 bases; unmatched bases: 18. Germline loops: CDR1 SGHNT, CDR2 YENEEA.